The 27 T cell receptor beta chains below come from one sample, sequenced in a study of Ad26.COV2.S vaccination and SARS-CoV-2 variants (dated by TCRdb to 2020 to 2023). The meaning of the sample's treatment or condition label: about 20 received Ad26.COV2.S at low or high dose, single or two shots; 5 received placebo; per-sample allocation not given. For vaccine and placebo recipients, the sequenced repertoires came from samples collected on day 63 after the first injection. The protocol used for the library was the immunoSEQ multiplex PCR assay. The source is immuneACCESS, and TCRdb retained only in-frame sequences with V and J called. Part of the clones is not carried over; for the studies checked, unresolved V genes explain less than half of this, and the remainder is unexplained. This sample lists 300,000 to 350,000 clones; approximately 86% were detected once. Around 10% of the sample is in the top ten clones.

Sequencing was performed on peripheral blood, taken in a trial of Ad26.COV2.S vaccine versus placebo. These receptors all come from a person between 18 and 60 years old who received the Ad26.COV2.S COVID-19 vaccine or a placebo.

The V call is TRBV28, the J call TRBJ2-7; TRBD2 might be the D (5 bases). CDR3 length: 12 residues. Germline assignment: CDR1 MDHEN and CDR2 SYDVKM. The germline V and J ends were trimmed by 4 bases and 5 bases, with 9 bases remaining between them. The CDR3 nucleotides read TGTGCCAGCAGTTCGGAGGTGGACGAGCAGTACTTC. It encodes CASSSEVDEQYF.

The V gene is TRBV2, the J gene TRBJ2-7; D may be TRBD2 (6 bases). The V and J ends lost 2 bases and 2 bases respectively, with 7 bases between them. The CDR3 has 13 residues. The germline CDR1 and CDR2 sequences are SNHLY and FYNNEI. In nucleotides, the CDR3 is TGTGCCAGCAGTGAATGGAGGGCCTACGAGCAGTACTTC. Translating it yields CASSEWRAYEQYF.

The chain combines TRBV24-1 with TRBJ1-2; D is uncertain. Trimming removed 3 bases at V and 4 bases at J, with 8 bases between. Germline V CDR1 and CDR2: KGHDR, SFDVKD. The CDR3 sequence is 13 residues long. The DNA of the CDR3 is TGTGCCACCAGTGATCCCCCGGGCTATGGCTACACCTTC. This encodes CATSDPPGYGYTF.

The chain recombines TRBV30 with TRBJ1-1, with D possibly matching TRBD1 (6 bases). The germline V and J ends were trimmed by 3 bases and 3 bases, with 20 bases remaining between them. CDR3 length: 16 amino acids. CDR1 is GTSNPN, CDR2 SVGIG, per germline (reference sequence). The CDR3 coding sequence is TGTGCCTGGAGGACAAATACACAGGGACCCCACACTGAAGCTTTCTTT. Translating gives CAWRTNTQGPHTEAFF.

The chain joins TRBV7-9 to TRBJ1-3; TRBD1 matches 8 bases. The CDR3 covers 19 residues. The germline gives CDR1 SEHNR, CDR2 FQNEAQ (reference sequence). V shed 0 bases and J 0 bases; nucleotides not matched to a gene: 10. The CDR3 bases are TGTGCCAGCAGCTTAGCCTGGGGACAGGAGACTAGCTCTGGAAACACCATATATTTT. Its protein product is CASSLAWGQETSSGNTIYF. The full variable domain, with the rest looked up from reference TRBV7-9 and TRBJ1-3, is DTGVSQNPRHKITKRGQNVTFRCDPISEHNRLYWYRQTLGQGPEFLTYFQNEAQLEKSRLLSDRFSAERPKGSFSTLEIQRTEQGDSAMYLCASSLAWGQETSSGNTIYFGEGSWLTVV.

This clone was seen just once. The chain joins TRBV6-1 to TRBJ1-2; D is uncertain. This CDR3 has 19 amino acids. Germline CDR1 and CDR2: MNHNS and SASEGT. Trimming pared 1 base from V and 5 bases from J, leaving 26 bases between. The CDR3 protein is CASSEVPPPWDMRLYGYTF. CDR3 DNA sequence: TGTGCCAGCAGTGAAGTCCCTCCCCCTTGGGATATGAGACTGTATGGCTACACCTTC.

V gene TRBV7-9 combines with J gene TRBJ2-7, with D maybe TRBD2 (6 bases). This CDR3 region has 15 residues. The germline V gene encodes CDR1 SEHNR and CDR2 FQNEAQ (reference sequence). The V and J ends lost 5 bases and 0 bases respectively, with 14 bases between them. The CDR3 DNA reads as TGTGCCAGCAGCGGGGCGGGGTCCTACTCCTACGAGCAGTACTTC. It encodes CASSGAGSYSYEQYF.

V and J are TRBV11-2 and TRBJ2-1, with D unresolved. V was clipped by 0 bases and J by 8 bases, with 8 bases between them. The V gene's germline CDR1 is SGHAT and CDR2 FQNNGV. There are 13 residues in the CDR3. The chain's CDR3 is CASSLDRVDEQFF. CDR3 in DNA: TGTGCCAGCAGCTTAGATCGCGTGGATGAGCAGTTCTTC.

The chain carries TRBV30 and TRBJ2-7; 9 positions match TRBD2. Germline CDR1 and CDR2: GTSNPN and SVGIG (reference sequence). The CDR3 has 15 residues. The junction had 7 bases not matched to a gene; V was cut back by 4 bases and J by 0 bases. The DNA of the CDR3 is TGTGCCTGGATGGGGGTTAGCGGGAGCTCCTACGAGCAGTACTTC. Translation gives CAWMGVSGSSYEQYF.

The gene calls are TRBV9 and TRBJ2-1, with 10 bases matching TRBD2. Germline trimming cut 0 bases from V and 7 bases from J; bases unmatched to any gene: 4. The CDR3 loop spans 15 amino acids. Germline CDR1 reads SGDLS; CDR2 reads YYNGEE. The CDR3 loop is CASSVASGGANEQFF. CDR3 sequence (DNA): TGTGCCAGCAGCGTAGCGAGCGGGGGGGCAAATGAGCAGTTCTTC.

The V gene is TRBV27, the J gene TRBJ2-4, with D possibly being TRBD1 or TRBD2 (5 bases each). The CDR3 spans 16 residues. CDR1 MNHEY and CDR2 SMNVEV come from the germline V gene (reference sequence). V dropped 2 bases and J dropped 3 bases, with 14 bases sitting between them. The CDR3 sequence is CASSLLGPLFKNIQYF. The CDR3 region has the DNA TGTGCCAGCAGTTTACTGGGACCTCTGTTCAAAAACATTCAGTACTTC.

The genes are TRBV24-1 and TRBJ1-2; possible D gene TRBD1, 5 bases. Deletions cut 4 bases from V and 4 bases from J, with 9 bases between. This CDR3 is 13 amino acids long. CDR1 KGHDR and CDR2 SFDVKD come from the germline V gene. The CDR3 loop is CATSEGVGYGYTF. The CDR3 DNA is TGTGCCACCAGTGAAGGGGTAGGCTATGGCTACACCTTC.

V usage is TRBV6-6 and J usage is TRBJ1-6; perhaps TRBD1 as D (5 bases). The CDR3 is 15 residues long. V was shortened by 2 bases and J by 7 bases, with 12 bases between the two germline ends. Germline CDR1 MNHNY, CDR2 SVGAGI (reference sequence). The CDR3 nucleotides read TGTGCCAGCAGTTACGTCGAGGGGAGAAATTCACCCCTCCACTTT. This codes for CASSYVEGRNSPLHF.

V and J are TRBV11-2 and TRBJ2-7, with a weak D call TRBD1 (6 bases). Germline V gene sequence: CDR1 SGHAT, CDR2 FQNNGV. The CDR3 spans 14 residues. The V gene lost 5 bases and the J gene lost 3 bases, with 14 bases spanning the gap. The CDR3 spells CASSPQGQYYEQYF. CDR3 DNA sequence: TGTGCCAGCAGCCCACAAGGACAGTACTACGAGCAGTACTTC.

This chain's CDR3 is CASTTGVNQPQHF. CDR3 in DNA: TGTGCCAGCACGACAGGGGTCAATCAGCCCCAGCATTTT. This chain connects TRBV6-6 to TRBJ1-5, with 8 bases identical to TRBD1. V shed 7 bases and J 3 bases; nucleotides not matched to a gene: 2. This CDR3 region has 13 residues. Per the germline V gene, CDR1 is MNHNY and CDR2 is SVGAGI (reference sequence).

The chain couples TRBV28 to TRBJ1-5; 9 bases map to TRBD1. With V trimmed by 7 bases and J by 6 bases, 7 bases remained unmatched. Germline V gene sequence: CDR1 MDHEN, CDR2 SYDVKM. This CDR3 contains 14 residues. The DNA for the CDR3 is TGTGCCAGCACCCTACAGGGGGCTGGTCAGCCCCAGCATTTT. Translation: CASTLQGAGQPQHF.

Of note for this clone: The same CDR3 can be traced to other DNA sequences in this sample. The rearrangement joins TRBV28 to TRBJ1-4, with D maybe TRBD1 (5 bases). The germline V gene has CDR1 MDHEN and CDR2 SYDVKM. This CDR3 comprises 12 residues. V dropped 8 bases and J dropped 4 bases, with 8 bases sitting between them. Written as DNA, the CDR3 is TGTGCCAGCCGTCAGGGTAATGAAAAACTGTTTTTT. Amino acids: CASRQGNEKLFF.

The chain is built from TRBV20-1 and TRBJ2-3; no reliable D call. The germline CDR1 and CDR2 sequences are DFQATT and SNEGSKA (reference sequence). The CDR3 length is 10 residues. Trimming stripped 3 bases from V and 2 bases from J, with 0 bases between. The CDR3 DNA sequence: TGCAGTGCTAGCACAGATACGCAGTATTTT. This gives the protein CSASTDTQYF.

CDR3 in DNA: TGTGCCAGCAGTTTCAGGACAGGACGCTCTGGAAACACCATATATTTT. This gives the protein CASSFRTGRSGNTIYF. The chain couples TRBV28 to TRBJ1-3; 7 positions match TRBD1. This CDR3 comprises 16 residues. Looked up from germline, CDR1 is MDHEN and CDR2 is SYDVKM. V lost 3 bases to trimming and J lost 0 bases; unmatched junction nucleotides: 5.

This clone was seen only once. The chain has TRBV6-6 and TRBJ2-7, with TRBD1 identical over 10 bases. Germline CDR1 and CDR2: MNHNY and SVGAGI (reference sequence). V lost 5 bases to trimming and J lost 4 bases; unmatched junction nucleotides: 8. CDR3 length: 15 residues. The CDR3 DNA sequence: TGTGCCAGCAGTATCCACCCGGACAGGGGGTACGAGCAGTACTTC. It encodes CASSIHPDRGYEQYF.

The chain links TRBV6-2 or TRBV6-3 to TRBJ1-5; weak D call: TRBD1 (5 bases). The length of the CDR3 is 14 residues. V shed 6 bases and J shed 1 base, with 10 bases lying between them. The V gene's germline CDR1 is MNHEY and CDR2 SVGEGT. The CDR3 DNA reads TGTGCCAGCAGCACGTCAGGGAGCAATCAGCCCCAGCATTTT. Amino acid sequence: CASSTSGSNQPQHF.

The V and J genes are TRBV5-6 and TRBJ2-2; no definite D call. V gave up 2 bases and J gave up 5 bases, with 4 bases separating them. This CDR3 has 12 residues. The germline V gene encodes CDR1 SGHDT and CDR2 YYEEEE. The CDR3 spells CASSFLTGELFF. Written as DNA, the CDR3 is TGTGCCAGCAGCTTTCTAACCGGGGAGCTGTTTTTT.

The chain couples TRBV2 to TRBJ1-5; 9 nucleotides line up with TRBD1. Germline V lookup: CDR1 SNHLY, CDR2 FYNNEI. The V segment lost 5 bases and the J segment 2 bases; nucleotides outside the gene matches: 7. The CDR3 runs 16 residues. CDR3 sequence reads: CASSSGQGIGNQPQHF. In DNA, the CDR3 is TGTGCCAGCAGTTCGGGACAGGGTATAGGCAATCAGCCCCAGCATTTT.

This sequence joins TRBV19 and TRBJ1-6; 8 bases align to TRBD1. The germline gives CDR1 LNHDA, CDR2 SQIVND (reference sequence). CDR3 length: 15 amino acids. The V and J ends lost 6 bases and 5 bases, in that order; junction bases with no gene match: 6. The CDR3 region has the DNA TGTGCCAGTAGCGGACAGGGCTTCCATAATTCACCCCTCCACTTT. Translation: CASSGQGFHNSPLHF.

The V and J genes are TRBV6-2 or TRBV6-3 and TRBJ1-5; 7 bases align to TRBD1. The V segment lost 2 bases and the J segment 5 bases; nucleotides outside the gene matches: 6. The CDR3 runs to 15 residues. From germline, CDR1 is MNHEY and CDR2 SVGEGT. The CDR3 here is CASSYTGTVDQPQHF. CDR3 bases: TGTGCCAGCAGTTACACGGGGACAGTCGATCAGCCCCAGCATTTT.

This chain joins TRBV28 and TRBJ1-2; 8 positions match TRBD1. CDR1 MDHEN and CDR2 SYDVKM come from the germline V gene. V was pared by 5 bases and J by 5 bases, with 22 bases of the junction left unmatched. The CDR3 extends over 19 amino acids. The CDR3 loop reads CASSPPIRQGPSLIYGYTF. CDR3 coding DNA: TGTGCCAGCAGTCCTCCGATCAGACAGGGGCCCTCTCTTATTTATGGCTACACCTTC.

This sequence joins TRBV30 and TRBJ2-2, with 7 bases aligning to TRBD2. CDR1 GTSNPN and CDR2 SVGIG come from the germline V gene (reference sequence). The CDR3 runs to 15 residues. The CDR3 is CARPAGATNTGELFF. CDR3 nucleotide sequence: TGTGCAAGGCCGGCGGGAGCTACGAACACCGGGGAGCTGTTTTTT.